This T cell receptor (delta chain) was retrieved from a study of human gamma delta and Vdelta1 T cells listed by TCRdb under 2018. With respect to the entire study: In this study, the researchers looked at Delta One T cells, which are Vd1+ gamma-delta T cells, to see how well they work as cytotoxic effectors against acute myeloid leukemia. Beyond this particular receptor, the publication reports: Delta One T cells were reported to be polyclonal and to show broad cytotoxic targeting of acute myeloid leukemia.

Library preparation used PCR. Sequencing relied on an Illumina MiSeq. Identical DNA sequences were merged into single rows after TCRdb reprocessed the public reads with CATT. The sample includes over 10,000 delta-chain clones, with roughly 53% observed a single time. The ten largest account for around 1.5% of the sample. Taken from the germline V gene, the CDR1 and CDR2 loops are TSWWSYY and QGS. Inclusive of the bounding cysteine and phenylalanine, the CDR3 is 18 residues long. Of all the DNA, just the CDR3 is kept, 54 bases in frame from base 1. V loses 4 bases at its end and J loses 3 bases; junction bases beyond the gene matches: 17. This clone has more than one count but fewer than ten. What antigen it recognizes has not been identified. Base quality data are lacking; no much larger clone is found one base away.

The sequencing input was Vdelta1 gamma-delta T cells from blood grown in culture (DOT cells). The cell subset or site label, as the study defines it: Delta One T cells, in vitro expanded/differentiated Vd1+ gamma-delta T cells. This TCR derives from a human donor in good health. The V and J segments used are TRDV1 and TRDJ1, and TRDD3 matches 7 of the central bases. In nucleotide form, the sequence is TGTGCTCTTGGGGCCCAACAAACCCCTACACTGGGGTCCGATAAACTCATCTTT. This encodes CALGAQQTPTLGSDKLIF.